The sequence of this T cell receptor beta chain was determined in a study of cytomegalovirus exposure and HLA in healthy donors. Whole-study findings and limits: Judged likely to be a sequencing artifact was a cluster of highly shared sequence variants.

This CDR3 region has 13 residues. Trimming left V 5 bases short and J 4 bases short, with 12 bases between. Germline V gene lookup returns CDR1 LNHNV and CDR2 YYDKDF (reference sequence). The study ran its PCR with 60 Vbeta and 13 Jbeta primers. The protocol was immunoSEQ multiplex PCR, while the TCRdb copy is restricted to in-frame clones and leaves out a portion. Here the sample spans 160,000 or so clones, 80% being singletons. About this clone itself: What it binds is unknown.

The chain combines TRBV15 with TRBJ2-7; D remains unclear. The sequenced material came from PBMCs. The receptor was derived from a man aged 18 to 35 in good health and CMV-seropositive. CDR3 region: CATSRTSGYEQYF. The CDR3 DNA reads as TGTGCCACCAGCCGAACCTCCGGGTACGAGCAGTACTTC.